Below are 20 T cell receptor beta chains sequenced from a single sample in a study of T cell responses to AZD1222 COVID-19 vaccine. Clones were sequenced by immunoSEQ multiplex PCR, and TCRdb holds only the in-frame ones, with some missing. The table lists some 130,000 clones, 80% to 90% of them singletons, with approximately 9.4% in the top ten. Specimen: peripheral blood, collected 28 days after the second AZD1222 dose. The receptors were gathered from an adult who received the AZD1222 COVID-19 vaccine.

The CDR3 bases are TGTGCCAGCAGCCCCTTCAGGGGACTAGCGGGAGTCAATGAGCAGTTCTTC. It yields the protein CASSPFRGLAGVNEQFF. The chain joins TRBV14 to TRBJ2-1; 14 bases are a match to TRBD2. CDR1 is SGHDN and CDR2 is FVKESK in the germline V gene. The CDR3 runs to 17 residues. Germline trimming cut 4 bases from V and 6 bases from J; bases unmatched to any gene: 8. Full variable domain (remainder filled in from reference TRBV14 and TRBJ2-1): EAGVTQFPSHSVIEKGQTVTLRCDPISGHDNLYWYRRVMGKEIKFLLHFVKESKQDESGMPNNRFLAERTGGTYSTLKVQPAELEDSGVYFCASSPFRGLAGVNEQFFGPGTRLTVL.

This rearrangement joins TRBV7-9 to TRBJ1-5; no definite D call. The V gene's germline CDR1 is SEHNR and CDR2 FQNEAQ (reference sequence). Deletions cut 4 bases from V and 1 base from J, with 8 bases between. CDR3 length equals 14 residues. In DNA form, the CDR3 reads TGTGCCAGCAGCTCTTCGGGGAGCAATCAGCCCCAGCATTTT. Encoded protein: CASSSSGSNQPQHF.

V usage is TRBV30 and J usage is TRBJ1-1, with D possibly being TRBD1 (5 bases). The germline V gene has CDR1 GTSNPN and CDR2 SVGIG (reference sequence). Between the trimmed V and J ends, which lost 4 bases and 11 bases, there was a span of 14 bases. This CDR3 is 11 amino acids long. Here the CDR3 reads CAWNLVGAAFF. The DNA of the CDR3 is TGTGCCTGGAACCTAGTCGGGGCCGCTTTCTTT.

V is TRBV18 and J is TRBJ1-2; the D gene is possibly TRBD1 (5 bases). With 2 bases removed from V and 10 bases from J, the gap between germline ends came to 14 bases. This CDR3 has 13 residues. In germline, CDR1 is KGHSH, CDR2 LQKENI. CDR3: CASSPRDVSDYTF. CDR3 in DNA: TGTGCCAGCTCACCAAGGGACGTCAGTGACTACACCTTC.

This clone has only one observation. The V and J genes are TRBV3-1 (or the pseudogene TRBV3-2) and TRBJ2-3; 10 bases are shared with TRBD2. Germline values: CDR1 LGHDT, CDR2 YNNKEL (reference sequence). The CDR3 runs 15 residues. V dropped 3 bases and J dropped 8; count of bases not matched to a gene: 8. CDR3 nucleotide sequence: TGTGCCAGCAGCCAGGGAGGGACTAGCGCGGGTACGCAGTATTTT. Translated: CASSQGGTSAGTQYF.

The chain joins TRBV18 to TRBJ2-7; 7 bases match TRBD1. The CDR3 covers 13 residues. Trimming removed 1 base from V and 6 bases from J; junction bases left unmatched: 3. The germline V gene encodes CDR1 KGHSH and CDR2 LQKENI. CDR3 protein: CASSPLGGAEQYF. The CDR3, as DNA: TGTGCCAGCTCACCACTAGGGGGCGCCGAGCAGTACTTC. Complete variable domain (other parts from reference TRBV18 and TRBJ2-7): NAGVMQNPRHLVRRRGQEARLRCSPMKGHSHVYWYRQLPEEGLKFMVYLQKENIIDESGMPKERFSAEFPKEGPSILRIQQVVRGDSAAYFCASSPLGGAEQYFGPGTRLTVT.

The genes are TRBV10-3 and TRBJ1-1; D remains unclear. Trimming pared 3 bases from V and 5 bases from J, leaving 10 bases between. Germline V gene lookup returns CDR1 ENHRY and CDR2 SYGVKD. This CDR3 is 13 amino acids long. CDR3 sequence reads: CAISDSLGTEAFF. The CDR3 coding sequence is TGTGCCATCAGTGACAGTCTGGGGACTGAAGCTTTCTTT.

V and J are TRBV7-9 and TRBJ1-6; D uncertain. The CDR3 length is 13 residues. In germline, CDR1 is SEHNR, CDR2 FQNEAQ (reference sequence). Trimming pared 3 bases from V and 10 bases from J, leaving 10 bases between. CDR3 in amino acids: CASSFVQSSPLHF. The CDR3 nucleotides read TGTGCCAGCAGCTTTGTACAAAGCTCACCCCTCCACTTT.

V usage is TRBV19 and J usage is TRBJ1-1; 7 bases match TRBD1. Germline values: CDR1 LNHDA, CDR2 SQIVND (reference sequence). The ends lost 5 bases at V and 4 bases at J; junction bases unmatched: 4. The CDR3 sequence is 13 residues long. CDR3 protein: CASSFQGVTEAFF. The CDR3 DNA reads as TGTGCCAGTAGTTTTCAGGGGGTCACTGAAGCTTTCTTT.

The chain uses TRBV30 and TRBJ2-1; D possibly uses TRBD1 or TRBD2 (7 bases each). Germline V CDR1 and CDR2: GTSNPN, SVGIG (reference sequence). Trimming removed 6 bases at V and 2 bases at J, with 14 bases between. The CDR3 contains 14 residues. The CDR3 DNA is TGTGCCTGTTCAGGGGGGGCCACCTACAATGAGCAGTTCTTC. It is translated as CACSGGATYNEQFF.

The chain carries TRBV27 and TRBJ2-3; TRBD2 matches at 8 bases. CDR1 MNHEY and CDR2 SMNVEV come from the germline V gene (reference sequence). This CDR3 is built from 14 residues. Trimming cost V 10 bases and J 1 base; bases outside gene matches: 7. The CDR3 sequence: CATQREYGTDTQYF. The CDR3 region has the DNA TGTGCCACCCAGCGGGAGTATGGCACAGATACGCAGTATTTT.

The V and J genes are TRBV6-6 and TRBJ2-3, with 7 bases aligning to TRBD2. This CDR3 is 16 amino acids long. Germline CDR1 is MNHNY and CDR2 is SVGAGI (reference sequence). V shed 4 bases and J 0 bases; nucleotides not matched to a gene: 7. The CDR3 DNA reads TGTGCCAGCAGTTTTCGGTCGGGACTAAGCACAGATACGCAGTATTTT. Translation: CASSFRSGLSTDTQYF.

Comments on this clone: The same CDR3 can be traced to other DNA sequences in this sample. The chain couples TRBV5-1 to TRBJ2-1, with 10 bases that match TRBD2. The J segment lost 6 bases and the V segment lost 0 bases, leaving 3 bases of the junction unmatched. The CDR3 is 15 amino acids. Germline CDR1 reads SGHRS; CDR2 reads YFSETQ. CDR3 sequence (DNA): TGCGCCAGCAGCTTGGGACTAGCGGGCCTCAATGAGCAGTTCTTC. Translation gives CASSLGLAGLNEQFF.

This chain links TRBV27 with TRBJ2-5, with TRBD2 matching over 9 bases. This CDR3 is built from 15 residues. Germline CDR1 and CDR2: MNHEY and SMNVEV (reference sequence). After removal of 0 bases from V and 4 bases from J, the junction contained 3 bases not matched to a gene. CDR3 sequence: CASSLSAGGRETQYF. Written as DNA, the CDR3 is TGTGCCAGCAGTTTATCGGCGGGGGGGCGAGAGACCCAGTACTTC.

The CDR3 reads CASSPIQGGNQPQHF. As DNA, the CDR3 is TGTGCCAGCTCACCTATCCAGGGAGGCAATCAGCCCCAGCATTTT. V usage is TRBV18 and J usage is TRBJ1-5; a possible D gene is TRBD1 (5 bases). V was clipped by 3 bases and J by 2 bases, with 11 bases between them. The germline V gene has CDR1 KGHSH and CDR2 LQKENI. This CDR3 spans 15 amino acids.

J is TRBJ1-2 and V is TRBV29-1, with a possible D match to TRBD1 (6 bases). V lost 3 bases and J 5 bases, leaving 19 bases between the germline ends. The germline gives CDR1 SQVTM, CDR2 ANQGSEA. The CDR3 is made up of 15 amino acids. The CDR3 reads CSVEGGGPKRYGYTF. The CDR3, as DNA: TGCAGCGTTGAGGGAGGGGGTCCGAAACGTTATGGCTACACCTTC.

CDR3 sequence (DNA): TGCGCCAGCAGTCGCGACAGGGTGAACACTGAAGCTTTCTTT. Translating gives CASSRDRVNTEAFF. The chain carries TRBV10-1 and TRBJ1-1; TRBD1 matches 7 bases. This CDR3 contains 14 residues. CDR1 is WNHNN, CDR2 SYGVQD, per germline (reference sequence). The V gene end was trimmed by 5 bases and the J gene end by 0 bases; junction bases not matched to a gene: 3.

The chain is built from TRBV19 and TRBJ2-1; maybe TRBD2 (5 bases). The CDR3 contains 18 residues. Germline-derived CDR1 and CDR2 are LNHDA and SQIVND (reference sequence). V lost 4 bases to trimming and J lost 3 bases, with 22 bases between them. CDR3: CASSNFYYTEADYNEQFF. The CDR3 DNA sequence: TGTGCCAGTAGTAACTTTTATTATACGGAGGCAGACTACAATGAGCAGTTCTTC.

The V call is TRBV18, the J call TRBJ2-7, with 10 bases that match TRBD2. The germline CDR1 and CDR2 sequences are KGHSH and LQKENI. This CDR3 has 16 amino acids. The V and J ends lost 3 bases and 0 bases, in that order; junction bases with no gene match: 5. The CDR3 nucleotides are TGTGCCAGCTCACCGTTAGCGGGAGGAAGCTCCTACGAGCAGTACTTC. Its protein product is CASSPLAGGSSYEQYF.

Only a few counts were recorded for this clone. This chain uses TRBV5-8 with TRBJ2-2; 8 bases fit TRBD2. J gave up 0 bases and V 4 bases, and 5 bases lay outside the gene matches. Germline CDR1 SGHTS, CDR2 YDEGEE. The CDR3 has 16 residues. CDR3 amino acids: CASSRGTSTNTGELFF. CDR3 in DNA: TGTGCCAGCAGCCGGGGGACTAGTACGAACACCGGGGAGCTGTTTTTT.